This TCR beta chain is from a study of blood T cell repertoires in COVID-19. Between the trimmed V and J ends, which lost 4 bases and 1 base, there was a span of 12 bases. The CDR3 has 15 amino acids. The germline gives CDR1 SGHRS, CDR2 YFSETQ. Original methodology: Using reference gene primer amplification, nucleated cell counts were estimated. Sequenced by immunoSEQ multiplex PCR; TCRdb stores in-frame clones only, minus some. The DNA was the basis for D and trimming; V, J and clone size are from that table. The table has more than 110,000 clones, roughly 85% seen once; the top ten hold around 2.9%. This clone has only one observation.

The chain carries TRBV5-1 and TRBJ2-1; the D gene is possibly TRBD2 (6 bases). The sequenced sample consisted of peripheral blood. The TCR sequence derives from a man aged 50 to 60 with acute or convalescent COVID-19. The CDR3: CASSGWEASYNEQFF. In DNA form, the CDR3 reads TGCGCCAGCAGCGGGTGGGAGGCTTCCTACAATGAGCAGTTCTTC. Combining the CDR3 with reference TRBV5-1 and TRBJ2-1 gives the whole variable domain KAGVTQTPRYLIKTRGQQVTLSCSPISGHRSVSWYQQTPGQGLQFLFEYFSETQRNKGNFPGRFSGRQFSNSRSEMNVSTLELGDSALYLCASSGWEASYNEQFFGPGTRLTVL.